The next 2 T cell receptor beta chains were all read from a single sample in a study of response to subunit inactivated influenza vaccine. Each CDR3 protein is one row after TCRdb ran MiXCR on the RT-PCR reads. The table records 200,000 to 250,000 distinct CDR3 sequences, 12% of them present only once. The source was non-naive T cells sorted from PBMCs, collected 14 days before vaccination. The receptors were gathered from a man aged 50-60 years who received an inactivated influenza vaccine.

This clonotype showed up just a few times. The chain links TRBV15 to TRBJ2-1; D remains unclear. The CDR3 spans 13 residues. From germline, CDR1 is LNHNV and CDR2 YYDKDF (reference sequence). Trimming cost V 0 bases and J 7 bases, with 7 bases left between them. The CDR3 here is CATSRDRSNEQFF. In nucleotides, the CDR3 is TGTGCCACCAGCAGAGATCGTAGTAATGAGCAGTTCTTC.

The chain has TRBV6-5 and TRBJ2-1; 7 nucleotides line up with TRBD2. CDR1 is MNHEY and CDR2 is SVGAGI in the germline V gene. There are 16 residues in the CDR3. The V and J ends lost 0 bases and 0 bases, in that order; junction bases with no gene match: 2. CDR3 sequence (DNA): TGTGCCAGCAGTTACTCTGGCGGGAGCTCCTACAATGAGCAGTTCTTC. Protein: CASSYSGGSSYNEQFF.